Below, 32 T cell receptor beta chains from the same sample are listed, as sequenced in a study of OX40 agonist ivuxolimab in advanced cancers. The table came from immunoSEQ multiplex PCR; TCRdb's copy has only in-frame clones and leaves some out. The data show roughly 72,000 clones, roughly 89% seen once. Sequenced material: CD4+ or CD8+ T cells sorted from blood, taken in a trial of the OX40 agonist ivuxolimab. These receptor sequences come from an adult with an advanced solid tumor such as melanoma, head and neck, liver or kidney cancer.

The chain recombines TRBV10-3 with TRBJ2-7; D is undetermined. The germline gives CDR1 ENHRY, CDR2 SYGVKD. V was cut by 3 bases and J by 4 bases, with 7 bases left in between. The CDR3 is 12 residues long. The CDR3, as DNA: TGTGCCATCAGTGACTCCAGATACGAGCAGTACTTC. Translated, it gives CAISDSRYEQYF.

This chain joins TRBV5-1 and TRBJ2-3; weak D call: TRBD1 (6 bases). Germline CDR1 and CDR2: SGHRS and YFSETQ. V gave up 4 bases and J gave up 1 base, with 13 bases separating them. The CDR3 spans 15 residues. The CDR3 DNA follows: TGCGCCAGCAGCCATTCAGGGGTTGGCACAGATACGCAGTATTTT. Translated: CASSHSGVGTDTQYF.

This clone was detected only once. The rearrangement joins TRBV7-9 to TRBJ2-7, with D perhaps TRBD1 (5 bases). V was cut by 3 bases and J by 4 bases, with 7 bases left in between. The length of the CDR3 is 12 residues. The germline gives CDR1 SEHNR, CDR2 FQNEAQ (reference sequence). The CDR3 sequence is CASSFGHYEQYF. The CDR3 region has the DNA TGTGCCAGCAGCTTTGGACATTACGAGCAGTACTTC.

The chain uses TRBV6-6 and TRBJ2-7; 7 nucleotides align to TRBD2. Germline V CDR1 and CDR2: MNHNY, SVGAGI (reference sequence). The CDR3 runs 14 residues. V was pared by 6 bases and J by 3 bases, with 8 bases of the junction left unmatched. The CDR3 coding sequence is TGTGCCAGCAGGGTAAGACGGGAGGTCTACGAGCAGTACTTC. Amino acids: CASRVRREVYEQYF.

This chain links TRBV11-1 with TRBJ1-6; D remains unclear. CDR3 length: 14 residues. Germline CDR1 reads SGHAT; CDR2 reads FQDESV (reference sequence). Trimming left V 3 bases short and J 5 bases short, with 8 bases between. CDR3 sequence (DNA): TGTGCCAGCAGCTTTAACGGAAATAATTCACCCCTCCACTTT. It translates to CASSFNGNNSPLHF.

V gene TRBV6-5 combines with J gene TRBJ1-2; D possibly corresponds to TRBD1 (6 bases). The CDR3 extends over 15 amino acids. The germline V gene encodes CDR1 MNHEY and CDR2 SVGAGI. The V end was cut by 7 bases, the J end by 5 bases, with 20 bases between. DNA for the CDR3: TGTGCCAGCACTTCGACCGTAGGGGGGATGTATGGCTACACCTTC. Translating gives CASTSTVGGMYGYTF.

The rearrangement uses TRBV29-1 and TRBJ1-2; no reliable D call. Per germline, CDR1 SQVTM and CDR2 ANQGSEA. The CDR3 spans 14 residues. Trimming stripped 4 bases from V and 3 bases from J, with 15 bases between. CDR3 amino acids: CSVGLMGRDYGYTF. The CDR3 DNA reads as TGCAGCGTTGGGCTAATGGGCCGGGACTATGGCTACACCTTC.

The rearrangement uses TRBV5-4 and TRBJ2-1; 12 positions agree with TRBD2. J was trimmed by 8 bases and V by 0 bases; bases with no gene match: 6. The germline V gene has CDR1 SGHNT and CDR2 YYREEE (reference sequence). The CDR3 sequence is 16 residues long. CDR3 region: CASSLGLAGGMDEQFF. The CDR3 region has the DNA TGTGCCAGCAGCTTGGGGCTAGCGGGAGGGATGGATGAGCAGTTCTTC.

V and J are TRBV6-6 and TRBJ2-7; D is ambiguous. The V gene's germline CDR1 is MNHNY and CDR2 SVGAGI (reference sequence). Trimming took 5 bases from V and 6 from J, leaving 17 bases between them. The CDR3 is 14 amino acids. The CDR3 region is CASSQPAVSFEQYF. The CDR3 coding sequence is TGTGCCAGCAGTCAACCGGCCGTAAGCTTCGAGCAGTACTTC.

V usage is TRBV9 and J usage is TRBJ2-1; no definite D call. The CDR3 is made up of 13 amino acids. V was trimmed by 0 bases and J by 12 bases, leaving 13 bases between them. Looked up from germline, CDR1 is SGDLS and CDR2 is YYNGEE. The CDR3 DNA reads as TGTGCCAGCAGCGTAGCTATTTGGACGCCGCAGTTCTTC. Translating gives CASSVAIWTPQFF.

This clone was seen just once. The CDR3 nucleotides are TGTGCCAGCAGCTTAGCAACAGGGGTTGGAGCTTTCTTT. It is translated as CASSLATGVGAFF. This chain links TRBV11-2 with TRBJ1-1, with 7 bases that match TRBD1. Per germline, CDR1 SGHAT and CDR2 FQNNGV. Trimming took 1 base from V and 10 from J; bases not matched to a gene: 6. The CDR3 loop spans 13 amino acids.

This CDR3 is CASRTGLWDGYTF. The DNA of the CDR3 is TGTGCCAGTAGGACAGGGCTTTGGGATGGCTACACCTTC. The gene calls are TRBV19 and TRBJ1-2; TRBD1 matches 7 bases. V dropped 6 bases and J dropped 6; count of bases not matched to a gene: 7. Germline V lookup: CDR1 LNHDA, CDR2 SQIVND (reference sequence). The CDR3 is made up of 13 amino acids.

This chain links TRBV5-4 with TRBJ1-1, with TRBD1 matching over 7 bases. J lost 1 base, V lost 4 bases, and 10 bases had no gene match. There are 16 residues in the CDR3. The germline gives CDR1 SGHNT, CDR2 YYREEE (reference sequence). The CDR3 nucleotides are TGTGCCAGCAGCCGACAGGGTAGTTATGAGAACACTGAAGCTTTCTTT. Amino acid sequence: CASSRQGSYENTEAFF. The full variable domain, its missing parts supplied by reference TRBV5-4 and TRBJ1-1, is ETGVTQSPTHLIKTRGQQVTLRCSSQSGHNTVSWYQQALGQGPQFIFQYYREEENGRGNFPPRFSGLQFPNYSSELNVNALELDDSALYLCASSRQGSYENTEAFFGQGTRLTVV.

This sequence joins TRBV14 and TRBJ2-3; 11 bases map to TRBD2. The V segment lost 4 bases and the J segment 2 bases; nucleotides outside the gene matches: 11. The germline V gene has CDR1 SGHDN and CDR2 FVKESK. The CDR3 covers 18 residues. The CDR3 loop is CASSLWTSGYGSTDTQYF. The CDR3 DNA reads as TGTGCCAGCAGCCTCTGGACTAGCGGGTATGGATCCACAGATACGCAGTATTTT.

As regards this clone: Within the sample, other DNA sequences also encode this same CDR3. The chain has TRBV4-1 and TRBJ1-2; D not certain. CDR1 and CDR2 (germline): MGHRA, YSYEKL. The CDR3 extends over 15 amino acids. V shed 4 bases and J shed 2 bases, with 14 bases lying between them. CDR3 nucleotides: TGCGCCAGCAGCCTATTCAGACCGGGAAACTATGGCTACACCTTC. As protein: CASSLFRPGNYGYTF.

The CDR3 sequence: CASSFRGNTEAFF. The DNA of the CDR3 is TGTGCCAGCAGCTTCAGGGGGAACACTGAAGCTTTCTTT. The gene calls are TRBV7-9 and TRBJ1-1; D might be TRBD1 (6 bases). Trimming removed 3 bases at V and 1 base at J, with 6 bases between. Germline V CDR1 and CDR2: SEHNR, FQNEAQ (reference sequence). This CDR3 region has 13 residues.

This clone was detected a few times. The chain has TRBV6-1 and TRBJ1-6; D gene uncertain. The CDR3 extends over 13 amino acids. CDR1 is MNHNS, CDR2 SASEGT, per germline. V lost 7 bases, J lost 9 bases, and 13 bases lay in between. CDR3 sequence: CASKNLMSSPLHF. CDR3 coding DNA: TGTGCCAGCAAGAACCTAATGAGTTCACCCCTCCACTTT.

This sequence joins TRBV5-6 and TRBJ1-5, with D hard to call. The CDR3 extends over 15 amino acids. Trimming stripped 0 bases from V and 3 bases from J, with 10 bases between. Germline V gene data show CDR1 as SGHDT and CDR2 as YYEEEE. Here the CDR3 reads CASSLGQTFNQPQHF. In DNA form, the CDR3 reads TGTGCCAGCAGCTTGGGGCAGACTTTCAATCAGCCCCAGCATTTT. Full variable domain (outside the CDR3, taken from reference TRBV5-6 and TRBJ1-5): DAGVTQSPTHLIKTRGQQVTLRCSPKSGHDTVSWYQQALGQGPQFIFQYYEEEERQRGNFPDRFSGHQFPNYSSELNVNALLLGDSALYLCASSLGQTFNQPQHFGDGTRLSIL.

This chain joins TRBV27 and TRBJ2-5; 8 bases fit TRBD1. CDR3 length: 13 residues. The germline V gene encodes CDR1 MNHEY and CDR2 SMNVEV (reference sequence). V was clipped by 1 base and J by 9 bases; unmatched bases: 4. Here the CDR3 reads CASSLFRTGSQYF. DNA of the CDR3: TGTGCCAGCAGTTTATTTCGGACAGGGTCCCAGTACTTC.

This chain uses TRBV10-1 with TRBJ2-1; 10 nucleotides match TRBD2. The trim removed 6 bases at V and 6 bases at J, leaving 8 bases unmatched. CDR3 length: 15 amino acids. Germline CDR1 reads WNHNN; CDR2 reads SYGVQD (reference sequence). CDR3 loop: CASSLSGGAFNEQFF. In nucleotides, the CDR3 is TGCGCCAGCAGCTTAAGCGGGGGGGCCTTCAATGAGCAGTTCTTC.

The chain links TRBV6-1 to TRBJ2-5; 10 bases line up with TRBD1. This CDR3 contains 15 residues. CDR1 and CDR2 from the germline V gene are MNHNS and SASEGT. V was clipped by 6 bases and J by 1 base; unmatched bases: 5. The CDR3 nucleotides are TGTGCCAGCAGGGACAGGGGGGGGAGCCAAGAGACCCAGTACTTC. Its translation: CASRDRGGSQETQYF.

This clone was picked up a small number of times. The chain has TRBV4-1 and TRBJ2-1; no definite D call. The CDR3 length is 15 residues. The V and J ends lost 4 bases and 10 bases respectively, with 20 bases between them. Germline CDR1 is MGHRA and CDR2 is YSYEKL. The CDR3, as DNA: TGCGCCAGCAGCCCTATTATAAGGCGCCCAGAGGAGCAGTTCTTC. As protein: CASSPIIRRPEEQFF.

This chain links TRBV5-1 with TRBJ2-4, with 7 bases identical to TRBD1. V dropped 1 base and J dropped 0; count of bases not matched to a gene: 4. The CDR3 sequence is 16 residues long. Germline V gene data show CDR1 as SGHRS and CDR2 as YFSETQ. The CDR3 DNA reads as TGCGCCAGCAGCTTGTATTCAGGGGGAGCCAAAAACATTCAGTACTTC. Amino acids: CASSLYSGGAKNIQYF.

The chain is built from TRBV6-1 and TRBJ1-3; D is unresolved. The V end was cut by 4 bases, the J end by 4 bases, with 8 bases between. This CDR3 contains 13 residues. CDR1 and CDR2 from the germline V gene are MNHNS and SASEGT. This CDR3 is CASSGRQGNTIYF. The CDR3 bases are TGTGCCAGCAGTGGAAGGCAGGGAAACACCATATATTTT.

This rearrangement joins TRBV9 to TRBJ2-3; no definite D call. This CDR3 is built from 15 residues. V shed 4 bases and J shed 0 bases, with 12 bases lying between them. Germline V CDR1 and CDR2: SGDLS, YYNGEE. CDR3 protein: CASSTDSFSTDTQYF. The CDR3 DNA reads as TGTGCCAGCAGCACCGATTCGTTCAGCACAGATACGCAGTATTTT.

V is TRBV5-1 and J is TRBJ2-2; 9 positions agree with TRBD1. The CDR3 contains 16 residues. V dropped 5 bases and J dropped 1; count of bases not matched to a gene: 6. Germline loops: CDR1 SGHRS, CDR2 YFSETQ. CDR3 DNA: TGCGCCAGCAGTTTCGGGACAGGGAAGAACACCGGGGAGCTGTTTTTT. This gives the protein CASSFGTGKNTGELFF.

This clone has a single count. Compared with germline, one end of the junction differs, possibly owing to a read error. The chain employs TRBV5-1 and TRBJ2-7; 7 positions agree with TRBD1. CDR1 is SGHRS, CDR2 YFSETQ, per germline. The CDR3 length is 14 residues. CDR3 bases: TGCGCCAGCAGCCCTCAGGGGGTCGACTTCTCGAGCAACTTC. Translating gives CASSPQGVDFSSNF. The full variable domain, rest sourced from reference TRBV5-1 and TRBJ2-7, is KAGVTQTPRYLIKTRGQQVTLSCSPISGHRSVSWYQQTPGQGLQFLFEYFSETQRNKGNFPGRFSGRQFSNSRSEMNVSTLELGDSALYLCASSPQGVDFSSNFGPGTRLTVT.

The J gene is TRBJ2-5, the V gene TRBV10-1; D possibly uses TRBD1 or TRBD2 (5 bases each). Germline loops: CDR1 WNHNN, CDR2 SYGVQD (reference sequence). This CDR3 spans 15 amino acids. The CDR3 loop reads CATGTPPWRGGTQYF. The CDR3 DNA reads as TGCGCGACCGGGACCCCCCCGTGGCGAGGAGGGACCCAGTACTTC.

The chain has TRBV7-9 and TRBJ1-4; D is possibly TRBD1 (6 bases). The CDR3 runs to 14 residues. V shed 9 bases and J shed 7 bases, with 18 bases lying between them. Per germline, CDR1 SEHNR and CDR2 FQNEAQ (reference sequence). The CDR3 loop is CASTPKGGGEKLFF. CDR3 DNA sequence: TGTGCCAGTACCCCCAAGGGGGGGGGTGAAAAACTGTTTTTT.

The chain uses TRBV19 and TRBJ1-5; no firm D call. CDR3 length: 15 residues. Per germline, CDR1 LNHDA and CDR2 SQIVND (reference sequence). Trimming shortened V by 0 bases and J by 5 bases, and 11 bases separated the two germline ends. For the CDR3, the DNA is TGTGCCAGTAGTATAGACTATGGACTTTATCAGCCCCAGCATTTT. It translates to CASSIDYGLYQPQHF.

In nucleotides, the CDR3 is TGTGCCAGCAGCTTAACAGATACGCAGTATTTT. Translating gives CASSLTDTQYF. The V gene is TRBV5-5, the J gene TRBJ2-3; no reliable D call. The germline V and J ends were trimmed by 2 bases and 3 bases, with 1 base remaining between them. Germline CDR1 reads SGHKS; CDR2 reads YYEKEE (reference sequence). The CDR3 loop spans 11 amino acids.

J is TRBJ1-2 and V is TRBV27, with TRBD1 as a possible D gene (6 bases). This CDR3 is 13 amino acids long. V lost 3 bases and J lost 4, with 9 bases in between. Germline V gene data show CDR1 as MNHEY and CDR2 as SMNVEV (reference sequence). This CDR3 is CASSFGGLYGYTF. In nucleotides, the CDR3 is TGTGCCAGCAGTTTTGGGGGCCTCTATGGCTACACCTTC.